One sample yielded the 18 T cell receptor beta chains listed below, sequenced in a study of blood T cell repertoires in COVID-19. Assay: immunoSEQ multiplex PCR; the TCRdb copy retains only in-frame clones and omits some. Seen here are about 190,000 clones, 70% to 90% observed once, and the top ten hold around 5.9%. The specimen was peripheral blood. These receptors were obtained from a woman aged 40 to 50 who had recovered from COVID-19.

V and J are TRBV10-3 and TRBJ2-3; 11 bases are a match to TRBD2. CDR1 is ENHRY and CDR2 is SYGVKD in the germline V gene. The CDR3 spans 15 residues. The ends lost 6 bases at V and 2 bases at J; junction bases unmatched: 4. The CDR3 sequence is CAISELAGDTDTQYF. CDR3 coding DNA: TGTGCCATCAGCGAACTAGCGGGGGACACAGATACGCAGTATTTT.

The V gene is TRBV18, the J gene TRBJ2-7; 9 nucleotides align to TRBD1. The CDR3 is 15 residues long. The J segment lost 3 bases and the V segment lost 5 bases, leaving 8 bases of the junction unmatched. In germline, CDR1 is KGHSH, CDR2 LQKENI. CDR3 DNA: TGTGCCAGCTCATCCGGACAGGGGATCATCTACGAGCAGTACTTC. Encoded protein: CASSSGQGIIYEQYF.

This clone was counted once. The chain joins TRBV7-3 to TRBJ2-1, with D perhaps TRBD1 (6 bases). Germline V lookup: CDR1 SGHTA, CDR2 FQGTGA. This CDR3 has 13 residues. The ends were cut back, 5 bases at V and 9 bases at J, with 14 bases in the middle. The CDR3 nucleotides read TGTGCCAGCAGCCCTCAGGGGATTGGTGAGCAGTTCTTC. Encoded protein: CASSPQGIGEQFF.

V and J are TRBV2 and TRBJ2-3; TRBD2 matches at 11 bases. The V and J ends lost 8 bases and 4 bases, in that order; junction bases with no gene match: 5. CDR3 length: 14 amino acids. Per germline, CDR1 SNHLY and CDR2 FYNNEI. The CDR3 protein is CASCTSGRSDTQYF. CDR3 nucleotides: TGTGCCAGCTGCACTAGCGGGAGATCAGATACGCAGTATTTT.

The rearrangement joins TRBV14 to TRBJ1-1, with D perhaps matching TRBD1 (6 bases). From germline, CDR1 is SGHDN and CDR2 FVKESK. The V end was cut by 4 bases, the J end by 4 bases, with 10 bases between. The CDR3 spans 13 residues. CDR3 nucleotide sequence: TGTGCCAGCAGCCTACAGGGTCCCACTGAAGCTTTCTTT. Translating gives CASSLQGPTEAFF.

This chain uses TRBV5-8 with TRBJ2-2, with D perhaps TRBD2 (7 bases). The CDR3 sequence is 15 residues long. Germline loops: CDR1 SGHTS, CDR2 YDEGEE. Trimming took off 8 bases at V and 7 bases at J, with 21 bases between the two ends. The CDR3 DNA reads as TGTGCCAGAAGGCGGGGGCAGGGGTTCAGCGGGGAGCTGTTTTTT. Its protein is CARRRGQGFSGELFF.

CDR3 nucleotide sequence: TGTGCCAGCAGCGTAGATCCTAGCGGGAGGGATACGCAGTATTTT. Its translation: CASSVDPSGRDTQYF. This chain joins TRBV9 and TRBJ2-3; TRBD2 agrees at 11 bases. This CDR3 is 15 amino acids long. In germline, CDR1 is SGDLS, CDR2 YYNGEE. The V and J ends lost 0 bases and 6 bases, in that order; junction bases with no gene match: 3.

The chain couples TRBV2 to TRBJ2-7; D gene uncertain. V was trimmed by 7 bases and J by 2 bases, leaving 9 bases between them. There are 12 residues in the CDR3. CDR1 is SNHLY, CDR2 FYNNEI, per germline. The DNA for the CDR3 is TGTGCCAGCACCCCCACACCCTACGAGCAGTACTTC. Its protein product is CASTPTPYEQYF.

V is TRBV19 and J is TRBJ2-5, with TRBD1 matching over 7 bases. This CDR3 has 16 residues. After removal of 8 bases from V and 5 bases from J, the junction contained 17 bases not matched to a gene. Per the germline V gene, CDR1 is LNHDA and CDR2 is SQIVND (reference sequence). The CDR3 nucleotides read TGTGCCAGTCAACCTCCAGGAGACAGGGCTGGGGAGACCCAGTACTTC. Amino acids: CASQPPGDRAGETQYF.

This sequence joins TRBV11-2 and TRBJ2-7; D might be TRBD2 (5 bases). Trimming left V 5 bases short and J 3 bases short, with 17 bases between. CDR1 and CDR2 (germline): SGHAT, FQNNGV. This CDR3 is 15 amino acids long. The CDR3 bases are TGTGCCAGCAGCCACTACGCAGATAGCGACTACGAGCAGTACTTC. Translating gives CASSHYADSDYEQYF.

V gene TRBV4-3 combines with J gene TRBJ2-7; D uncertain. V was cut by 0 bases and J by 2 bases, with 5 bases left in between. The CDR3 runs to 13 residues. The germline CDR1 and CDR2 sequences are LGHNA and YSLEER. CDR3 DNA sequence: TGCGCCAGCAGCCAAGATCAGACCTACGAGCAGTACTTC. Encoded protein: CASSQDQTYEQYF.

The chain employs TRBV6-5 and TRBJ2-7; no reliable D call. Trimming took 3 bases from V and 1 from J, leaving 10 bases between them. Germline assignment: CDR1 MNHEY and CDR2 SVGAGI. The CDR3 length is 14 residues. The CDR3 spells CASSYQLESYEQYF. For the CDR3, the DNA is TGTGCCAGCAGTTATCAGCTGGAGTCCTACGAGCAGTACTTC.

The J gene is TRBJ1-1, the V gene TRBV6-5; D is unresolved. Germline lookup yields CDR1 MNHEY and CDR2 SVGAGI. V was cut by 6 bases and J by 3 bases, with 14 bases left in between. The CDR3 consists of 14 residues. The CDR3 reads CASSFRVSHTEAFF. In nucleotides, the CDR3 is TGTGCCAGCAGCTTTCGGGTCTCCCACACTGAAGCTTTCTTT.

This chain uses TRBV19 with TRBJ2-1; D is possibly TRBD1 (5 bases). This CDR3 is 13 amino acids long. Between the trimmed V and J ends, which lost 7 bases and 8 bases, there was a span of 15 bases. Germline lookup yields CDR1 LNHDA and CDR2 SQIVND (reference sequence). The CDR3 region has the DNA TGTGCCAGTAACCCAAGGGGTGAGGATGAGCAGTTCTTC. Translation: CASNPRGEDEQFF.

In this sample, this clone turned up once. The J gene is TRBJ2-1, the V gene TRBV27; 7 bases map to TRBD2. V was clipped by 6 bases and J by 4 bases; unmatched bases: 9. The CDR3 totals 15 residues. The germline CDR1 and CDR2 sequences are MNHEY and SMNVEV (reference sequence). CDR3: CASSSGTGGYNEQFF. As DNA, the CDR3 is TGTGCCAGCAGCAGCGGGACGGGAGGTTACAATGAGCAGTTCTTC.

The genes are TRBV7-9 and TRBJ1-2; the D gene is possibly TRBD1 (6 bases). The germline CDR1 and CDR2 sequences are SEHNR and FQNEAQ (reference sequence). The CDR3 totals 15 residues. V was clipped by 0 bases and J by 2 bases, with 10 bases between them. The CDR3 DNA reads as TGTGCCAGCAGCTTAGCTGGAACAGGGAACTATGGCTACACCTTC. This gives the protein CASSLAGTGNYGYTF.

This sequence joins TRBV6-5 and TRBJ1-5; 8 bases match TRBD1. Trimming removed 11 bases from V and 5 bases from J; junction bases left unmatched: 8. The length of the CDR3 is 13 residues. Germline CDR1 is MNHEY and CDR2 is SVGAGI. The CDR3 DNA follows: TGTGCCTCATCCGGGACAGGACATCAGCCCCAGCATTTT. It specifies CASSGTGHQPQHF.

This chain connects TRBV7-3 to TRBJ2-3; 16 nucleotides line up with TRBD2. CDR1 is SGHTA and CDR2 is FQGTGA in the germline V gene. This CDR3 is 16 amino acids long. V lost 5 bases and J lost 6; bases outside the gene matches: 5. This chain's CDR3 is CASSPGLAGGMDTQYF. The CDR3, as DNA: TGTGCCAGCAGCCCGGGACTAGCGGGAGGGATGGATACGCAGTATTTT.